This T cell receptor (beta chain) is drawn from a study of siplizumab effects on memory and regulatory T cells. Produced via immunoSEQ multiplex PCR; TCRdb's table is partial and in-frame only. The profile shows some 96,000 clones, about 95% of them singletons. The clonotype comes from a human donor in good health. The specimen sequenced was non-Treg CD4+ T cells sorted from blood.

The CDR3 region has the DNA TGTGCCAGCACCCGTTGGGGGGGATCCATCTCGAACACTGAAGCTTTCTTT. Residues: CASTRWGGSISNTEAFF. The J gene is TRBJ1-1, the V gene TRBV7-2, with D possibly matching TRBD1 (5 bases). The germline CDR1 and CDR2 sequences are SGHTA and FQGNSA. Trimming took off 7 bases at V and 1 base at J, with 22 bases between the two ends. The CDR3 totals 17 residues.